The 9 T cell receptor beta chains presented below share a single source sample, sequenced in a study of T-cell reconstitution after alpha-beta-depleted transplantation in children. This sample's TCRbeta library carried unique molecular identifier barcodes. TCRdb reprocessed the PCR reads with MiXCR, giving one entry per CDR3 protein. In the table there are some 200,000 distinct CDR3 sequences, about 9.6% of which are singletons. Sequenced here: PBMCs from the stem cell graft donor, sampled from the stem cell graft. The origin of the receptors is a human donor who donated a stem cell graft to a child with SCID.

In this sample, this clonotype turned up many times. V gene TRBV4-1 combines with J gene TRBJ1-3; no clear D gene. Trimming cost V 0 bases and J 4 bases, with 10 bases left between them. Germline loops: CDR1 MGHRA, CDR2 YSYEKL. This CDR3 spans 15 amino acids. The CDR3 DNA sequence: TGCGCCAGCAGCCAAGATCGAGGTTTAGGAAACACCATATATTTT. Its protein product is CASSQDRGLGNTIYF.

This clonotype was observed many times. CDR3 residues: CASSYGAGPDTQYF. The CDR3 DNA reads as TGTGCCAGCAGTTACGGAGCAGGTCCAGATACGCAGTATTTT. V usage is TRBV6-5 and J usage is TRBJ2-3; no clear D gene. The CDR3 consists of 14 residues. Germline V gene lookup returns CDR1 MNHEY and CDR2 SVGAGI. With 2 bases removed from V and 4 bases from J, the gap between germline ends came to 10 bases.

This clonotype was counted many times. The gene calls are TRBV7-9 and TRBJ2-1; the D gene is possibly TRBD2 (5 bases). CDR3 length equals 12 residues. Germline assignment: CDR1 SEHNR and CDR2 FQNEAQ (reference sequence). The germline V and J ends were trimmed by 2 bases and 9 bases, with 8 bases remaining between them. The DNA of the CDR3 is TGTGCCAGCAGCTTACGTGGAGGTGAGCAGTTCTTC. It is translated as CASSLRGGEQFF.

This clonotype was detected only a few times. This chain connects TRBV5-1 to TRBJ1-1; perhaps TRBD1 as D (6 bases). Trimming pared 0 bases from V and 5 bases from J, leaving 14 bases between. In germline, CDR1 is SGHRS, CDR2 YFSETQ. This CDR3 has 15 residues. The CDR3 nucleotides read TGCGCCAGCAGCTTGGTGGCGGGGGCGGAGACTGAAGCTTTCTTT. It translates to CASSLVAGAETEAFF.

Many counts were recorded for this clonotype. The rearrangement uses TRBV27 and TRBJ2-1; D remains unclear. CDR3 length: 14 amino acids. With 2 bases removed from V and 5 bases from J, the gap between germline ends came to 10 bases. Germline CDR1 and CDR2: MNHEY and SMNVEV (reference sequence). The DNA for the CDR3 is TGTGCCAGCAGTTTAGCAGGAACTGACAATGAGCAGTTCTTC. This encodes CASSLAGTDNEQFF.

The table lists this clonotype with many counts. The chain couples TRBV10-3 to TRBJ2-3; TRBD2 might be the D (5 bases). This CDR3 is built from 14 residues. V gave up 2 bases and J gave up 2 bases, with 8 bases separating them. Germline V gene data show CDR1 as ENHRY and CDR2 as SYGVKD. This chain's CDR3 is CAISEGLSTDTQYF. CDR3 nucleotides: TGTGCCATCAGTGAGGGACTCTCCACAGATACGCAGTATTTT.

This clonotype has at least ten counts. The chain combines TRBV6-1 with TRBJ1-6; 10 nucleotides align to TRBD1. From germline, CDR1 is MNHNS and CDR2 SASEGT. CDR3 length: 14 residues. DNA of the CDR3: TGTGTGTGTGGGAGACAGGGGGCGAATTCACCCCTCCACTTT. Translated: CVCGRQGANSPLHF.

This clonotype was seen repeatedly, ten times or more. The CDR3 nucleotides read TGCGCCAGCAGCCCCGATTCCGGGACACCATACGAGCAGTACTTC. This gives the protein CASSPDSGTPYEQYF. V gene TRBV5-1 combines with J gene TRBJ2-7; TRBD1 is a possible D gene (6 bases). There are 15 residues in the CDR3. CDR1 and CDR2 (germline): SGHRS, YFSETQ. V was shortened by 4 bases and J by 4 bases, with 18 bases between the two germline ends.

This chain uses TRBV15 with TRBJ2-7; no definite D call. The germline V gene encodes CDR1 LNHNV and CDR2 YYDKDF (reference sequence). CDR3 length equals 17 residues. The V end lost 0 bases, the J end lost 3 bases, and 18 bases lay between the germline ends. The CDR3 nucleotides are TGTGCCACCAGCAGAGATCACCGCCCCTATACCGACTACGAGCAGTACTTC. It translates to CATSRDHRPYTDYEQYF. Looking up the rest from reference TRBV15 and TRBJ2-7 gives the full variable domain: DAMVIQNPRYQVTQFGKPVTLSCSQTLNHNVMYWYQQKSSQAPKLLFHYYDKDFNNEADTPDNFQSRRPNTSFCFLDIRSPGLGDTAMYLCATSRDHRPYTDYEQYFGPGTRLTVT.